Listed here is a single T cell receptor (beta chain). The data were obtained in a study of control samples from healthy donors and cancer patients. CDR3 length equals 14 residues. Germline V gene lookup returns CDR1 SEHNR and CDR2 FQNEAQ (reference sequence). Between the trimmed V and J ends, which lost 5 bases and 2 bases, there was a span of 12 bases. Sequenced by immunoSEQ multiplex PCR; TCRdb stores in-frame clones only, minus some. The sample consists of about 6,700 clones, 76% of them appearing once. The sequenced sample was formalin-fixed, paraffin-embedded tissue. This TCR derives from a male donor with melanoma. This chain connects TRBV7-9 to TRBJ2-5, with a possible D match to TRBD1 (6 bases). CDR3 loop: CASSQTGDQETQYF. CDR3 nucleotide sequence: TGTGCCAGCAGCCAGACAGGAGATCAAGAGACCCAGTACTTC.